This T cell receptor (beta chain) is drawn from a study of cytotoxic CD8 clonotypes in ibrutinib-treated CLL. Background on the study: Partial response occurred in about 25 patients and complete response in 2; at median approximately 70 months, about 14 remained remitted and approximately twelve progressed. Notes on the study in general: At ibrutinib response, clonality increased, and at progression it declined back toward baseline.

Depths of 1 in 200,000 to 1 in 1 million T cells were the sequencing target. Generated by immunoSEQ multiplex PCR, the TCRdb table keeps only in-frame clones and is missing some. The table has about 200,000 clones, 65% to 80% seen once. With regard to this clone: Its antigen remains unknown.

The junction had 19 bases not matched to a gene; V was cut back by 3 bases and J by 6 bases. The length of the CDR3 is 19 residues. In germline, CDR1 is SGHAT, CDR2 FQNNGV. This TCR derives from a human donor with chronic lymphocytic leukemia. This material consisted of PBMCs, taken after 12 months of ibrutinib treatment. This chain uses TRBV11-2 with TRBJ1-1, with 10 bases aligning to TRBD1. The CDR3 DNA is TGTGCCAGCAGCTTGACCGGGACAGGGGCCCCGGGGTTTGTCGCTGAAGCTTTCTTT. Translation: CASSLTGTGAPGFVAEAFF.